The 27 T cell receptor beta chains given below trace back to one sample, sequenced in a study of T cells in Graves' hyperthyroidism and ophthalmopathy. Researchers took RNA transcripts and amplified the TCR beta CDR3 regions from them. The primer set for the first-round RT-PCR of the TCR CDR3 was HTBI. One entry per CDR3 protein, called by TCRdb with MiXCR from the multiplex PCR reads. The table records roughly 600,000 distinct CDR3 sequences, 14% of them present only once. Sequencing was performed on blood. These receptors originate from a woman between 45 and 65 years old with Graves' ophthalmopathy.

Ten or more counts support this clonotype. The chain recombines TRBV13 with TRBJ2-3, with 8 bases fitting TRBD2. The CDR3 has 21 amino acids. Germline CDR1 is PRHDT and CDR2 is FYEKMQ (reference sequence). The V gene end was trimmed by 5 bases and the J gene end by 0 bases; junction bases not matched to a gene: 22. The CDR3 DNA reads as TGTGCCAGCAGCCCGACCGACCCTAGCGGGCAAACCAAGCCTAGCACAGATACGCAGTATTTT. Translated: CASSPTDPSGQTKPSTDTQYF.

This chain connects TRBV12-3 or TRBV12-4 to TRBJ1-2; D possibly corresponds to TRBD1 (5 bases). Trimming removed 1 base at V and 4 bases at J, with 13 bases between. This CDR3 is built from 15 residues. CDR3 sequence: CASSLGDGRLYGYTF. The CDR3 nucleotides read TGTGCCAGCAGTTTAGGGGACGGACGCCTCTATGGCTACACCTTC.

This clonotype was counted many times. The chain employs TRBV5-1 and TRBJ2-7; D is ambiguous. Germline V lookup: CDR1 SGHRS, CDR2 YFSETQ. This CDR3 has 14 residues. V dropped 3 bases and J dropped 3 bases, with 13 bases sitting between them. CDR3 bases: TGCGCCAGCAGCTCGGACGGCAGGAGCTACGAGCAGTACTTC. Amino acid sequence: CASSSDGRSYEQYF.

A note on this clonotype: Since a much larger clone is just one base distant, this may be a read error. This chain links TRBV20-1 with TRBJ2-7; D is ambiguous. Germline V gene sequence: CDR1 DFQATT, CDR2 SNEGSKA (reference sequence). The CDR3 has 13 residues. The CDR3: CNARDRSTYEQYF. Here the CDR3 DNA reads TGCAATGCTAGAGATCGTAGTACCTACGAGCAGTACTTC.

This clonotype occurred many times. V gene TRBV13 combines with J gene TRBJ2-1; possible D gene TRBD1, 6 bases. This CDR3 has 16 residues. CDR1 and CDR2 (germline): PRHDT, FYEKMQ (reference sequence). V lost 5 bases to trimming and J lost 0 bases, with 14 bases between them. The CDR3 loop reads CASSELTGDSYNEQFF. Written as DNA, the CDR3 is TGTGCCAGCAGCGAGTTGACAGGTGACTCCTACAATGAGCAGTTCTTC. The full variable domain, rest sourced from reference TRBV13 and TRBJ2-1, is AAGVIQSPRHLIKEKRETATLKCYPIPRHDTVYWYQQGPGQDPQFLISFYEKMQSDKGSIPDRFSAQQFSDYHSELNMSSLELGDSALYFCASSELTGDSYNEQFFGPGTRLTVL.

This clonotype was recorded many times. This sequence joins TRBV6-2 or TRBV6-3 and TRBJ2-7; 9 positions agree with TRBD1. CDR1 is MNHEY, CDR2 SVGEGT, per germline. The CDR3 has 14 residues. Trimming cost V 6 bases and J 3 bases; bases outside gene matches: 6. CDR3 nucleotide sequence: TGTGCCAGCAGGAATGGACAGGGGCTCTACGAGCAGTACTTC. Translated, it gives CASRNGQGLYEQYF.

J is TRBJ1-5 and V is TRBV5-5; 8 nucleotides line up with TRBD1. Germline assignment: CDR1 SGHKS and CDR2 YYEKEE (reference sequence). The J segment lost 4 bases and the V segment lost 4 bases, leaving 10 bases of the junction unmatched. The CDR3 covers 16 residues. The CDR3 DNA follows: TGTGCCAGCAGCCCGTCGGGACAGGAGTTTAATCAGCCCCAGCATTTT. Translated: CASSPSGQEFNQPQHF.

This clonotype has more than one count but fewer than ten. The chain is built from TRBV20-1 and TRBJ1-1; possibly TRBD1 for D (5 bases). Germline V gene sequence: CDR1 DFQATT, CDR2 SNEGSKA (reference sequence). This CDR3 comprises 12 residues. This CDR3 reads CANIGGATEAFF. Written as DNA, the CDR3 is TGCGCAAACATTGGGGGTGCAACTGAAGCTTTCTTT.

With regard to this clonotype: This may stem from a read error, because a much larger clone lies one nucleotide away. The genes are TRBV7-2 and TRBJ2-7, with D perhaps TRBD1 or TRBD2 (5 bases each). This CDR3 has 13 amino acids. CDR1 and CDR2 from the germline V gene are SGHTA and FQGNSA. CDR3 in DNA: TGTGTCAGCAGCTTACCAGGGAGCTACGAGCAGTACTTC. Translated: CVSSLPGSYEQYF.

Many counts were recorded for this clonotype. This chain connects TRBV29-1 to TRBJ2-1; 9 positions match TRBD1. Trimming cost V 8 bases and J 8 bases; bases outside gene matches: 10. CDR1 SQVTM and CDR2 ANQGSEA come from the germline V gene. CDR3 size: 13 residues. CDR3 amino acids: CSSGQGGSYEQFF. The CDR3 coding sequence is TGCAGCTCGGGACAGGGAGGTTCCTATGAGCAGTTCTTC.

This clonotype has at least ten counts. This chain connects TRBV5-1 to TRBJ2-3; 13 positions agree with TRBD2. Germline-derived CDR1 and CDR2 are SGHRS and YFSETQ. V lost 4 bases, J lost 4 bases, and 6 bases stayed unmatched. The CDR3 is 16 residues long. CDR3 protein: CASSPWTSGSPDTQYF. CDR3 sequence (DNA): TGCGCCAGCAGCCCCTGGACTAGCGGGAGTCCAGATACGCAGTATTTT.

In this sample, this clonotype turned up once. The rearrangement joins TRBV29-1 to TRBJ2-7; TRBD2 matches 7 bases. This CDR3 contains 14 residues. V lost 7 bases, J lost 0 bases, and 9 bases stayed unmatched. From germline, CDR1 is SQVTM and CDR2 ANQGSEA. The CDR3 nucleotides read TGCAGCGGGGCTTGGGGGGGGAGCTCCTACGAGCAGTACTTC. It codes for CSGAWGGSSYEQYF.

This clonotype was counted ten times or more. The CDR3, as DNA: TGTGCCAGCACCTTAGCGGGAGTGGGAGATACGCAGTATTTT. This codes for CASTLAGVGDTQYF. V gene TRBV12-3 or TRBV12-4 combines with J gene TRBJ2-3; 9 nucleotides match TRBD2. The junction had 7 bases not matched to a gene; V was cut back by 7 bases and J by 5 bases. The CDR3 covers 14 residues.

This clonotype was counted at least ten times. The J gene is TRBJ2-7, the V gene TRBV11-2; the D is unclear. Trimming removed 5 bases at V and 6 bases at J, with 17 bases between. The CDR3 extends over 14 amino acids. Germline CDR1 and CDR2: SGHAT and FQNNGV. The CDR3 loop reads CASSPRFLAFEQYF. CDR3 in DNA: TGTGCCAGCAGCCCCAGATTCCTGGCCTTCGAGCAGTACTTC.

This clonotype has at least ten counts. The DNA is left out, because the CDR3 cannot be placed on it with certainty; the CDR3 is given as TCRdb lists it. The rearrangement links TRBV6-1 to TRBJ1-5. Germline CDR1 MNHNS, CDR2 SASEGT. The CDR3 is 14 residues long, ends included. This CDR3 reads CASSSSHSNQPQHF.

This clonotype was recorded at least ten times. The CDR3 spells CASMASGSDNEQFF. CDR3 sequence (DNA): TGTGCCAGCATGGCTAGCGGGAGCGACAATGAGCAGTTCTTC. The V gene is TRBV2, the J gene TRBJ2-1, with 10 bases that match TRBD2. Germline V gene data show CDR1 as SNHLY and CDR2 as FYNNEI. V was pared by 7 bases and J by 5 bases, with 5 bases of the junction left unmatched. This CDR3 has 14 amino acids.

This clonotype was observed a few times. V and J are TRBV5-1 and TRBJ2-5; D is unresolved. Trimming pared 1 base from V and 5 bases from J, leaving 12 bases between. CDR1 is SGHRS, CDR2 YFSETQ, per germline. The CDR3 length is 14 residues. As DNA, the CDR3 is TGCGCCAGCAGCTTGCTTGGACCGGAGGAGACCCAGTACTTC. It yields the protein CASSLLGPEETQYF.

This clonotype was picked up a small number of times. The V and J genes are TRBV7-9 and TRBJ2-7; possibly TRBD2 for D (6 bases). Germline assignment: CDR1 SEHNR and CDR2 FQNEAQ (reference sequence). This CDR3 contains 18 residues. V was trimmed by 5 bases and J by 2 bases, leaving 25 bases between them. This CDR3 reads CASSASGPGTLETYEQYF. DNA for the CDR3: TGTGCCAGCAGCGCCTCAGGACCCGGGACTTTAGAGACCTACGAGCAGTACTTC.

This clonotype has ten or more counts. The rearrangement links TRBV19 to TRBJ2-7; either TRBD1 or TRBD2 may supply D (5 bases each). The CDR3 totals 13 residues. Germline V CDR1 and CDR2: LNHDA, SQIVND (reference sequence). V was pared by 3 bases and J by 0 bases, with 6 bases between. CDR3 residues: CASSMGVSYEQYF. In DNA, the CDR3 is TGTGCCAGTAGTATGGGGGTCTCCTACGAGCAGTACTTC.

In this sample, this clonotype turned up many times. V is TRBV20-1 and J is TRBJ1-3; TRBD1 is a possible D gene (6 bases). V shed 1 base and J shed 2 bases, with 9 bases lying between them. Looked up from germline, CDR1 is DFQATT and CDR2 is SNEGSKA (reference sequence). This CDR3 region has 14 residues. CDR3 DNA: TGCAGTGCTAGAGGGGGGCTCCCTGGAAACACCATATATTTT. Translated, it gives CSARGGLPGNTIYF.

This chain connects TRBV27 to TRBJ1-6; perhaps TRBD1 as D (6 bases). Germline V gene data show CDR1 as MNHEY and CDR2 as SMNVEV (reference sequence). This CDR3 comprises 17 residues. Trimming shortened V by 0 bases and J by 4 bases, and 13 bases separated the two germline ends. The CDR3 here is CASSLSRGLSYNSPLHF. CDR3 coding DNA: TGTGCCAGCAGTTTATCCCGGGGGCTATCATATAATTCACCCCTCCACTTT.

The chain has TRBV20-1 and TRBJ1-2; no clear D. This CDR3 spans 12 amino acids. Germline-derived CDR1 and CDR2 are DFQATT and SNEGSKA (reference sequence). The V gene lost 5 bases and the J gene lost 7 bases, with 14 bases spanning the gap. CDR3 nucleotide sequence: TGCAGTGCTCCCGACCTCCCTGGTGGCTACACCTTC. Its protein product is CSAPDLPGGYTF.

This sequence joins TRBV7-6 and TRBJ2-2, with TRBD2 matching over 13 bases. From germline, CDR1 is SGHVS and CDR2 FNYEAQ. The length of the CDR3 is 17 residues. After removal of 5 bases from V and 9 bases from J, the junction contained 12 bases not matched to a gene. DNA of the CDR3: TGTGCCAGCAGCCAAAGGCCGGGACTAGCGGGATCCTGGGAGCTGTTTTTT. Translated: CASSQRPGLAGSWELFF.

This clonotype has a count of ten or more. The chain links TRBV29-1 to TRBJ2-1, with 7 positions matching TRBD1. The V gene's germline CDR1 is SQVTM and CDR2 ANQGSEA. This CDR3 comprises 15 residues. V dropped 7 bases and J dropped 6; count of bases not matched to a gene: 15. The CDR3 spells CSASPPDRSLNEQFF. The CDR3 DNA reads as TGCAGCGCCTCCCCCCCGGACAGGTCACTCAATGAGCAGTTCTTC.

In its sample, this clonotype was seen many times. V gene TRBV27 combines with J gene TRBJ2-7; D possibly corresponds to TRBD1 (6 bases). Germline lookup yields CDR1 MNHEY and CDR2 SMNVEV (reference sequence). CDR3 length: 14 amino acids. Trimming stripped 6 bases from V and 3 bases from J, with 15 bases between. The CDR3 loop reads CASSQQGFVYEQYF. The CDR3 DNA is TGTGCCAGCAGCCAACAGGGTTTTGTCTACGAGCAGTACTTC.

This clonotype was detected ten times or more. This chain links TRBV20-1 with TRBJ2-1; 10 bases fit TRBD2. Trimming took 6 bases from V and 9 from J; bases not matched to a gene: 14. Germline loops: CDR1 DFQATT, CDR2 SNEGSKA (reference sequence). The CDR3 is 15 residues long. The CDR3 spells CSARTREREGGEQFF. The CDR3 bases are TGCAGTGCCCGGACTCGGGAGCGGGAGGGCGGTGAGCAGTTCTTC.

This clonotype was counted many times. This chain links TRBV7-2 with TRBJ1-1; D call uncertain. Germline V gene lookup returns CDR1 SGHTA and CDR2 FQGNSA. This CDR3 is built from 13 residues. V shed 3 bases and J shed 1 base, with 6 bases lying between them. In nucleotides, the CDR3 is TGTGCCAGCAGCTTCGCAGGGAACACTGAAGCTTTCTTT. Amino acids: CASSFAGNTEAFF. The full variable domain, its missing parts supplied by reference TRBV7-2 and TRBJ1-1, is GAGVSQSPSNKVTEKGKDVELRCDPISGHTALYWYRQSLGQGLEFLIYFQGNSAPDKSGLPSDRFSAERTGGSVSTLTIQRTQQEDSAVYLCASSFAGNTEAFFGQGTRLTVV.